The clone carrying this TCR beta chain was seen repeatedly, ten times or more. CD4+ cell separation produced CD45RA+ naive and CD45RA-negative memory subsets. These data come from a study of shared clonotypes between healthy human individuals. The method was immunoSEQ multiplex PCR; TCRdb's version includes in-frame clones alone and lacks a portion of them. The sample has 850,000 to 1,100,000 clones, approximately 77% seen once. CDR3 length: 15 amino acids. In germline, CDR1 is SGHTA, CDR2 FQGNSA. V was trimmed by 4 bases and J by 1 base, leaving 13 bases between them. This clonotype was obtained from a man younger than 35 in good health. Some clones in this sample may be carry-over from other donors' samples. The chain carries TRBV7-2 and TRBJ1-1; D is uncertain. The sample taken for sequencing was memory CD4+ T cells from PBMCs. Documented subset: CD45RA-negative fraction. The CDR3 protein is CASSYRRGRNTEAFF. CDR3 nucleotides: TGTGCCAGCAGCTACCGGAGAGGGAGGAACACTGAAGCTTTCTTT.